This passage covers 5 T cell receptor beta chains from one sample sequenced in a study of siplizumab effects on memory and regulatory T cells. The method was immunoSEQ multiplex PCR; TCRdb's version includes in-frame clones alone and lacks a portion of them. Here the sample spans around 100,000 clones, more than 85% being singletons. The specimen was CD4+ T cells sorted from blood. Receptor source: a human donor in good health.

Regarding this clone: Different DNA sequences within this sample yield the same CDR3. The V gene is TRBV19, the J gene TRBJ2-7; tentative D call: TRBD1 (5 bases). This CDR3 is 13 amino acids long. Germline V gene lookup returns CDR1 LNHDA and CDR2 SQIVND (reference sequence). V was shortened by 4 bases and J by 0 bases, with 7 bases between the two germline ends. The chain's CDR3 is CASSRGVSYEQYF. CDR3 in DNA: TGTGCCAGTAGTAGGGGCGTCTCCTACGAGCAGTACTTC.

The CDR3 region has the DNA TGTGCTAGTGGTTTGCCCCTAGCGGGGGGCCTATTAGATACGCAGTATTTT. This gives the protein CASGLPLAGGLLDTQYF. This chain uses TRBV12-5 with TRBJ2-3, with TRBD2 identical over 11 bases. This CDR3 is built from 17 residues. V was pared by 2 bases and J by 5 bases, with 9 bases of the junction left unmatched. Germline lookup yields CDR1 LGHNT and CDR2 FRNRAP. Together with reference TRBV12-5 and TRBJ2-3, the CDR3 gives the full variable domain: DARVTQTPRHKVTEMGQEVTMRCQPILGHNTVFWYRQTMMQGLELLAYFRNRAPLDDSGMPKDRFSAEMPDATLATLKIQPSEPRDSAVYFCASGLPLAGGLLDTQYFGPGTRLTVL.

The rearrangement links TRBV7-2 to TRBJ2-3; D possibly uses TRBD1 or TRBD2 (5 bases each). Germline V gene lookup returns CDR1 SGHTA and CDR2 FQGNSA. The CDR3 covers 14 residues. V dropped 2 bases and J dropped 3 bases, with 9 bases sitting between them. CDR3 sequence (DNA): TGTGCCAGCAGCTTAAGGGACCTGACAGATACGCAGTATTTT. This codes for CASSLRDLTDTQYF.

The J gene is TRBJ2-6, the V gene TRBV25-1; D is perhaps TRBD1 (5 bases). V lost 2 bases and J lost 2, with 13 bases in between. Germline-derived CDR1 and CDR2 are MGHDK and SYGVNS. This CDR3 has 17 residues. The CDR3 bases are TGTGCCAGCAGTGAACCCACAGGCGGAACTGGGGCCAACGTCCTGACTTTC. Translation: CASSEPTGGTGANVLTF.

The gene calls are TRBV11-1 and TRBJ2-3; possibly TRBD1 for D (5 bases). Trimming took off 1 base at V and 5 bases at J, with 16 bases between the two ends. The CDR3 is 16 amino acids. CDR1 is SGHAT, CDR2 FQDESV, per germline (reference sequence). The CDR3, as DNA: TGTGCCAGCAGCTTAGGCCCAGGGTGGACGGTAGATACGCAGTATTTT. It yields the protein CASSLGPGWTVDTQYF.